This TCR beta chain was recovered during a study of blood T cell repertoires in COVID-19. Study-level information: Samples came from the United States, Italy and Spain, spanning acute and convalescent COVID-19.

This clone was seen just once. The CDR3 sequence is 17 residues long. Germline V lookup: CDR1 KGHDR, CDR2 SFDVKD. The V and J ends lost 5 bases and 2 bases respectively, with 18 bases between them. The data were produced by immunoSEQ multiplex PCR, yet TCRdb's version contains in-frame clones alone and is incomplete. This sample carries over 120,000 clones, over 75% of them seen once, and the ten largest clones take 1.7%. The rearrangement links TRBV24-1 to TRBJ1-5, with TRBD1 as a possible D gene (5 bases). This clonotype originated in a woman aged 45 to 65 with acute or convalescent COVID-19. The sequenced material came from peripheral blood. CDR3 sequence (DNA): TGTGCCACCAGTGCCCAACCCCAGGGTACGGGCAATCAGCCCCAGCATTTT. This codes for CATSAQPQGTGNQPQHF.